The sequence of this T cell receptor (beta chain) was determined in a study of T cell responses to AZD1222 COVID-19 vaccine. The study's findings and limits: Just six people given AZD1222 tested seropositive at baseline. Sampling that yielded the repertoires occurred only after the peak T cell response. Most donors were white British and more were female, and clonal diversity was possibly underestimated.

The data were produced by immunoSEQ multiplex PCR, yet TCRdb's version contains in-frame clones alone and is incomplete. Altogether approximately 150,000 clones are present, more than 85% being singletons, with the ten largest covering 2.3%. The CDR3 covers 11 residues. Germline values: CDR1 DFQATT, CDR2 SNEGSKA (reference sequence). The germline V and J ends were trimmed by 6 bases and 7 bases, with 12 bases remaining between them. On this clone itself: Its antigen is still unknown.

The material was peripheral blood, obtained on day 0 of AZD1222 vaccination. The sequence came from an adult in good health. The chain recombines TRBV20-1 with TRBJ1-2, with D possibly matching TRBD1 (5 bases). CDR3 in amino acids: CSAGGASGYTF. The DNA of the CDR3 is TGCAGTGCCGGAGGGGCGTCTGGCTACACCTTC.